This is a list of T cell receptor beta chains from one sample in a study of T cell responses to AZD1222 COVID-19 vaccine. Data came from immunoSEQ multiplex PCR; TCRdb stores just in-frame clones and leaves some out. The profile shows about 150,000 clones, roughly 90% of them singletons. The specimen comprised peripheral blood, sampled on day 0 of AZD1222 vaccination. Receptors were obtained from an adult in good health. The CDR3 runs from the conserved cysteine through the conserved F or W. Fields, in order: D gene, J gene, clone size, V gene, CDR3 DNA, CDR3 protein. D genes are given only for firm matches. Some rows mark clone size as missing; the rest say once, few, many or name a class of expanded clone.

d_gene: .; j_gene: TRBJ1-1; abundance: .; v_gene: TRBV9; CDR3nt: TGTGCCAGCAGCCGGGGAAGAGGGGGAGGCGGAATGAACACTGAAGCTTTCTTT; CDR3aa: CASSRGRGGGGMNTEAFF
d_gene: .; j_gene: TRBJ1-3; abundance: .; v_gene: TRBV5-1; CDR3nt: TGCGCCAGCAGCCCGGGCGGGGGACCTGGAAACACCATATATTTT; CDR3aa: CASSPGGGPGNTIYF
d_gene: TRBD2; j_gene: TRBJ2-1; abundance: .; v_gene: TRBV3-1/TRBV3-2; CDR3nt: TGTGCCAGCAGATACGGACTAGCGGGATTCTACAATGAGCAGTTCTTC; CDR3aa: CASRYGLAGFYNEQFF
d_gene: .; j_gene: TRBJ1-4; abundance: once; v_gene: TRBV23-1; CDR3nt: TGCGCCAGCAGTCGGGGGAGTCCCCTTTTGGGGGAAAAACTGTTTTTT; CDR3aa: CASSRGSPLLGEKLFF
d_gene: .; j_gene: TRBJ2-3; abundance: once; v_gene: TRBV15; CDR3nt: TGTGCCACCAGAGCCCCTAGCACAGATACGCAGTATTTT; CDR3aa: CATRAPSTDTQYF
d_gene: .; j_gene: TRBJ1-2; abundance: .; v_gene: TRBV12-5; CDR3nt: TGTGCTAGTGGTTTGACTATCTTGGGCTACACCTTC; CDR3aa: CASGLTILGYTF
d_gene: TRBD1; j_gene: TRBJ2-7; abundance: .; v_gene: TRBV11-3; CDR3nt: TGCGCCAGCAGCCTCGGACAGGGAGTAGCCTACGAGCAGTACTTC; CDR3aa: CASSLGQGVAYEQYF
d_gene: TRBD2; j_gene: TRBJ2-2; abundance: .; v_gene: TRBV3-1/TRBV3-2; CDR3nt: TGTGCCAGCAGCCAAGATCCATTAGCGGGGACCTCATGGGACACCGGGGAGCTGTTTTTT; CDR3aa: CASSQDPLAGTSWDTGELFF
d_gene: .; j_gene: TRBJ2-3; abundance: .; v_gene: TRBV11-3; CDR3nt: TGTGCCAGCAGCTTAGGGCGGCACAGCCACACAGATACGCAGTATTTT; CDR3aa: CASSLGRHSHTDTQYF
d_gene: TRBD1; j_gene: TRBJ2-1; abundance: .; v_gene: TRBV14; CDR3nt: TGTGCCAGCAGCCAAGGACAGGGGGTATCCTACAATGAGCAGTTCTTC; CDR3aa: CASSQGQGVSYNEQFF
d_gene: TRBD1; j_gene: TRBJ1-3; abundance: .; v_gene: TRBV7-2; CDR3nt: TGTGCCAGCAGCCCAGGGGGAGCGGGAAACACCATATATTTT; CDR3aa: CASSPGGAGNTIYF
d_gene: .; j_gene: TRBJ2-5; abundance: .; v_gene: TRBV5-1; CDR3nt: TGCGCCAGCAGACTACAGGGATCCCAAGAGACCCAGTACTTC; CDR3aa: CASRLQGSQETQYF
d_gene: TRBD2; j_gene: TRBJ2-3; abundance: few; v_gene: TRBV5-6; CDR3nt: TGTGCCAGCAGCTTGGCCCTAGCGGGCCGCACAGATACGCAGTATTTT; CDR3aa: CASSLALAGRTDTQYF
d_gene: .; j_gene: TRBJ1-2; abundance: .; v_gene: TRBV19; CDR3nt: TGTGCCAGCCGGACGGTCTATGGCTACACCTTC; CDR3aa: CASRTVYGYTF
d_gene: .; j_gene: TRBJ1-5; abundance: .; v_gene: TRBV7-9; CDR3nt: TGTGCCAGCAGCCACTCGGGGTCGGAGGGACCCCAGCATTTT; CDR3aa: CASSHSGSEGPQHF